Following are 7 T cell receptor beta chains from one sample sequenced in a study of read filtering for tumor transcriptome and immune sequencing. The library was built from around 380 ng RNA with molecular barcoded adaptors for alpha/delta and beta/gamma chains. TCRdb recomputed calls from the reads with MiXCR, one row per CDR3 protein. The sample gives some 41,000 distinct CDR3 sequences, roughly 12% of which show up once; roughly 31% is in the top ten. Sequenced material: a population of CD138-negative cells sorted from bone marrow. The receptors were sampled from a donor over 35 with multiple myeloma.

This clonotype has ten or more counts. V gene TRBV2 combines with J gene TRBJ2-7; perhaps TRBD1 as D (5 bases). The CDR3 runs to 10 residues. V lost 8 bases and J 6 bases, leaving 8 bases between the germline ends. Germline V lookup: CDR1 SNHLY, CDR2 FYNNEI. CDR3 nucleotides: TGTGCCAGCGGGGCCGGCGAGCAGTACTTC. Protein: CASGAGEQYF. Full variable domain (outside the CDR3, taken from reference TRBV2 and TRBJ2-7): EPEVTQTPSHQVTQMGQEVILRCVPISNHLYFYWYRQILGQKVEFLVSFYNNEISEKSEIFDDQFSVERPDGSNFTLKIRSTKLEDSAMYFCASGAGEQYFGPGTRLTVT.

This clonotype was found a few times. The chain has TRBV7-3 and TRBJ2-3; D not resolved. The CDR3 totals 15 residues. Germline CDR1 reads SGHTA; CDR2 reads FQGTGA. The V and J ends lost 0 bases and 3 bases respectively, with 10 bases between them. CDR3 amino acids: CASSLTRQPTDTQYF. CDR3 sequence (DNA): TGTGCCAGCAGCTTAACTAGGCAGCCGACAGATACGCAGTATTTT.

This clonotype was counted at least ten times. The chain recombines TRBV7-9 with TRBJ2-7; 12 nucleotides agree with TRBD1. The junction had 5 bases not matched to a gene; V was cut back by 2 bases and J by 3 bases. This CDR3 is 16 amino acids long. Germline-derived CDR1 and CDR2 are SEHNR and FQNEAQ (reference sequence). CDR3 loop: CASSLTGTGGLYEQYF. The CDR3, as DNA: TGTGCCAGCAGCTTAACCGGGACAGGGGGCCTCTACGAGCAGTACTTC.

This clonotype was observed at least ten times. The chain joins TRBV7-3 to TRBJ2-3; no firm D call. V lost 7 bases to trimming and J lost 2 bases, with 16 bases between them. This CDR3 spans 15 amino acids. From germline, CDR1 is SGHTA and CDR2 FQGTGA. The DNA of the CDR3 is TGTGCCAGCACCTTGGGTATGGCGACCACAGATACGCAGTATTTT. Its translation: CASTLGMATTDTQYF.

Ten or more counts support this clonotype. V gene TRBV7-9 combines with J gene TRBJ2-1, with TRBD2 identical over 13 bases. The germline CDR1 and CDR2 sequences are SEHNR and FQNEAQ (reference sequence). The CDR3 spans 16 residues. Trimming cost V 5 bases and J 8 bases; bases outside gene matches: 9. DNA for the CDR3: TGTGCCAGCAGCGCCCGAGGGACTAGCGGGATAGATGAGCAGTTCTTC. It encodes CASSARGTSGIDEQFF.

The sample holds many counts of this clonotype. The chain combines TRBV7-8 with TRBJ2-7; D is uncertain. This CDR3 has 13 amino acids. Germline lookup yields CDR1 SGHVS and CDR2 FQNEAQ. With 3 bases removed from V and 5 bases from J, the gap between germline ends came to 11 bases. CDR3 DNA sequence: TGTGCCAGCAGCTTGTTCGGGTTTCACGAGCAGTACTTC. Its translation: CASSLFGFHEQYF.

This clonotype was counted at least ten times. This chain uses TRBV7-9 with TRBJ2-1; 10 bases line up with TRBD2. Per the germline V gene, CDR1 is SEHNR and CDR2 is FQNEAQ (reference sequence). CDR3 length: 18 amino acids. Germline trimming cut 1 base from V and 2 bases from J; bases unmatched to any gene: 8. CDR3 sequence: CASSLGVAGGAPYNEQFF. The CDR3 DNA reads TGTGCCAGCAGCTTAGGGGTAGCGGGAGGTGCCCCCTACAATGAGCAGTTCTTC.